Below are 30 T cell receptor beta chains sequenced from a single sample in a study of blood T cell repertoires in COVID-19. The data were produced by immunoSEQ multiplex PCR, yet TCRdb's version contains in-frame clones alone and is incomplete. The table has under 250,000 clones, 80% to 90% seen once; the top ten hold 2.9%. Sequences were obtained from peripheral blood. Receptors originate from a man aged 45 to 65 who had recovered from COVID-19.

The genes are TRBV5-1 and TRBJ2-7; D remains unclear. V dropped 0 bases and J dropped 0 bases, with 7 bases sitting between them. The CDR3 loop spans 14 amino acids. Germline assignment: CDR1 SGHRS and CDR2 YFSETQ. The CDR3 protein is CASSLGGNSYEQYF. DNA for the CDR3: TGCGCCAGCAGCTTGGGAGGCAACTCCTACGAGCAGTACTTC.

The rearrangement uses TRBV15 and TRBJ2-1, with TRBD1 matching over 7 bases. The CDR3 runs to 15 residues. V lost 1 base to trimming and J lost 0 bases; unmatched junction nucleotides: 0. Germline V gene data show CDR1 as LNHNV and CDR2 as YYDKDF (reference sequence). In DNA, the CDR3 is TGTGCCACCAGCAGAGGGGACAGCTCCTACAATGAGCAGTTCTTC. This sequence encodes CATSRGDSSYNEQFF.

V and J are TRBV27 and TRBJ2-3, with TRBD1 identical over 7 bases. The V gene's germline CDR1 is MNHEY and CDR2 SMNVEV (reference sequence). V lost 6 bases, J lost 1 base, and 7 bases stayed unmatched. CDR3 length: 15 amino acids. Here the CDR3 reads CASRPGQPGTDTQYF. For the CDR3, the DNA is TGTGCCAGCAGACCGGGACAGCCAGGCACAGATACGCAGTATTTT.

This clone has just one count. The CDR3: CASTPGLAGGTYEQYF. DNA for the CDR3: TGTGCCAGTACTCCGGGACTAGCGGGAGGAACCTACGAGCAGTACTTC. V gene TRBV14 combines with J gene TRBJ2-7; TRBD2 matches at 15 bases. The V segment lost 9 bases and the J segment 2 bases; nucleotides outside the gene matches: 8. CDR3 length equals 16 residues. The germline V gene has CDR1 SGHDN and CDR2 FVKESK. The complete variable domain, with remaining parts taken from reference TRBV14 and TRBJ2-7, reads EAGVTQFPSHSVIEKGQTVTLRCDPISGHDNLYWYRRVMGKEIKFLLHFVKESKQDESGMPNNRFLAERTGGTYSTLKVQPAELEDSGVYFCASTPGLAGGTYEQYFGPGTRLTVT.

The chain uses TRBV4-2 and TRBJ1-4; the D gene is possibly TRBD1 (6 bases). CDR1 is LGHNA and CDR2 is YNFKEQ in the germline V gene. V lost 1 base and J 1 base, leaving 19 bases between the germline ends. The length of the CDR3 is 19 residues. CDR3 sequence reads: CASSQVNIRGGRTNEKLFF. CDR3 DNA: TGTGCCAGCAGCCAAGTAAATATCCGAGGGGGACGAACTAATGAAAAACTGTTTTTT.

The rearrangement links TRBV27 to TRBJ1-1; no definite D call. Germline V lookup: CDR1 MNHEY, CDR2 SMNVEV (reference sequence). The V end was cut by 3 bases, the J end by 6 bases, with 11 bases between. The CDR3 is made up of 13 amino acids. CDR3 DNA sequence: TGTGCCAGCAGTTTTGGGCCCAGAGCTGAAGCTTTCTTT. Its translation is CASSFGPRAEAFF.

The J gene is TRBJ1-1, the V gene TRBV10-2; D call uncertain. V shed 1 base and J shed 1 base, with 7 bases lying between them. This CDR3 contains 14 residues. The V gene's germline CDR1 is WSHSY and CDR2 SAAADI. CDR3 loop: CASSEFGWNTEAFF. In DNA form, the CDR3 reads TGCGCCAGCAGTGAGTTCGGGTGGAACACTGAAGCTTTCTTT.

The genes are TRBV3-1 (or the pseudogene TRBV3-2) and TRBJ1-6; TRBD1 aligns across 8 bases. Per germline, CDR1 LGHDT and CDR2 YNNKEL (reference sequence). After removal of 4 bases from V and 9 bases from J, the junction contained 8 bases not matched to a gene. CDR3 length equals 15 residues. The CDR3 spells CASSLRTGTGSPLHF. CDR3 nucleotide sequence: TGTGCCAGCAGCCTCCGGACAGGGACAGGTTCACCCCTCCACTTT.

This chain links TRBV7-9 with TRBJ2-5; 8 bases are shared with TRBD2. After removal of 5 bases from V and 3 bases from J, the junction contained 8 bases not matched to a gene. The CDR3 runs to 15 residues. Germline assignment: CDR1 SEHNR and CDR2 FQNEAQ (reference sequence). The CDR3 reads CASSLNGLAEETQYF. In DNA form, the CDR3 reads TGTGCCAGCAGCCTTAATGGACTAGCAGAAGAGACCCAGTACTTC.

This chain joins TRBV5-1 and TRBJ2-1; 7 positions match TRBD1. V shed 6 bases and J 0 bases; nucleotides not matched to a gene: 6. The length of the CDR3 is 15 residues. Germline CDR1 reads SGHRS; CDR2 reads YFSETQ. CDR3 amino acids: CASKHRGPSYNEQFF. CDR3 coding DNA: TGCGCCAGCAAGCACAGGGGTCCCTCCTACAATGAGCAGTTCTTC. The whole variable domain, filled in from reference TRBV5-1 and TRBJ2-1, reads KAGVTQTPRYLIKTRGQQVTLSCSPISGHRSVSWYQQTPGQGLQFLFEYFSETQRNKGNFPGRFSGRQFSNSRSEMNVSTLELGDSALYLCASKHRGPSYNEQFFGPGTRLTVL.

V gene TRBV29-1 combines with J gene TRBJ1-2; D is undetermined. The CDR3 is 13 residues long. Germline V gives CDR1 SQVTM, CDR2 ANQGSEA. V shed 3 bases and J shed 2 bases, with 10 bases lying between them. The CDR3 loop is CSVDGTGNYGYTF. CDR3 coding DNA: TGCAGCGTTGATGGTACGGGGAACTATGGCTACACCTTC.

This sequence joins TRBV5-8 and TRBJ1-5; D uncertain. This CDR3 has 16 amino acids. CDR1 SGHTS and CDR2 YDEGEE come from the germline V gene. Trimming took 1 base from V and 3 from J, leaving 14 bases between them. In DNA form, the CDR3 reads TGTGCCAGCAGCTTGTACCCCGTACTATACAATCAGCCCCAGCATTTT. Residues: CASSLYPVLYNQPQHF.

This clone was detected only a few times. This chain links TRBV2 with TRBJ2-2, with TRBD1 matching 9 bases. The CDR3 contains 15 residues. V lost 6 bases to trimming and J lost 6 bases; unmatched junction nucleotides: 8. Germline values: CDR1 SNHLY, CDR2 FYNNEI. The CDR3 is CASRKQGARAGELFF. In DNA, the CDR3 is TGTGCCAGCAGGAAACAGGGGGCTAGGGCCGGGGAGCTGTTTTTT. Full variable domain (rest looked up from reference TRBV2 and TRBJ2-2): EPEVTQTPSHQVTQMGQEVILRCVPISNHLYFYWYRQILGQKVEFLVSFYNNEISEKSEIFDDQFSVERPDGSNFTLKIRSTKLEDSAMYFCASRKQGARAGELFFGEGSRLTVL.

CDR3 residues: CASSLQGVEQYF. CDR3 DNA: TGTGCCAGCAGTTTACAGGGGGTCGAGCAGTACTTC. J is TRBJ2-7 and V is TRBV28, with 7 bases matching TRBD1. The trim removed 2 bases at V and 6 bases at J, leaving 1 base unmatched. The germline CDR1 and CDR2 sequences are MDHEN and SYDVKM. The CDR3 extends over 12 amino acids. The entire variable domain, with the rest obtained from reference TRBV28 and TRBJ2-7, is as follows: DVKVTQSSRYLVKRTGEKVFLECVQDMDHENMFWYRQDPGLGLRLIYFSYDVKMKEKGDIPEGYSVSREKKERFSLILESASTNQTSMYLCASSLQGVEQYFGPGTRLTVT.

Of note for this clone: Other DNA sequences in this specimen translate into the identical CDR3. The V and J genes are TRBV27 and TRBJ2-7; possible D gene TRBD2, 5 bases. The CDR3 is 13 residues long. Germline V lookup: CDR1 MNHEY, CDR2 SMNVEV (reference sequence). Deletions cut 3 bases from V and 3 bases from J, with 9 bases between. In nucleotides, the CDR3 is TGTGCCAGCAGTTTGGGTCGGGGCTACGAGCAGTACTTC. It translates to CASSLGRGYEQYF.

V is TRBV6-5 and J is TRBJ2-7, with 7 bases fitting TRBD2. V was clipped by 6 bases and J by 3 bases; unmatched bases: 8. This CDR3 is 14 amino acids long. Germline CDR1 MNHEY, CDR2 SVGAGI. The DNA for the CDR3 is TGTGCCAGCAGCCCGCTAGCTAGCGGCTACGAGCAGTACTTC. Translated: CASSPLASGYEQYF.

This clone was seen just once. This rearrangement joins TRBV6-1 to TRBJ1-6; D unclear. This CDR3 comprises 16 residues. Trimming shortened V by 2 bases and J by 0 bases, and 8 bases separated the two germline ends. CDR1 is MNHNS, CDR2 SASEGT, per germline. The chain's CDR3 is CASSELGSSYNSPLHF. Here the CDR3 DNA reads TGTGCCAGCAGTGAATTAGGGAGCTCCTATAATTCACCCCTCCACTTT.

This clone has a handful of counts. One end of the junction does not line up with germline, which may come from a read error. CDR3 loop: CASSIDGQPRYGYTF. For the CDR3, the DNA is TGTGCCAGTAGCATAGACGGACAGCCCCGCTATGGCTACACCTTC. The chain links TRBV19 to TRBJ1-2; D possibly corresponds to TRBD1 (6 bases). CDR3 length: 15 residues. Germline CDR1 is LNHDA and CDR2 is SQIVND (reference sequence).

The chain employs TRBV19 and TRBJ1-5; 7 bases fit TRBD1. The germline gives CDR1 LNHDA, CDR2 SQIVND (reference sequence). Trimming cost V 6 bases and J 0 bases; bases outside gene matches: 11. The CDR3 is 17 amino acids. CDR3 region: CASSPLDRPHSNQPQHF. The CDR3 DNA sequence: TGTGCCAGTAGCCCTTTGGACAGGCCTCATAGCAATCAGCCCCAGCATTTT.

As DNA, the CDR3 is TGTGCCTGGAGCCGACAGGCCCTATCTGGAAACACCATATATTTT. This codes for CAWSRQALSGNTIYF. The V and J genes are TRBV30 and TRBJ1-3; D perhaps matches TRBD1 (6 bases). Germline V gene data show CDR1 as GTSNPN and CDR2 as SVGIG (reference sequence). The CDR3 totals 15 residues. V was shortened by 3 bases and J by 1 base, with 13 bases between the two germline ends.

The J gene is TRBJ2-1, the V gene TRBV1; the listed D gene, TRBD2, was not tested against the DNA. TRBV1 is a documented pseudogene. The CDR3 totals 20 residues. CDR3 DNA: TGCACCAGCAGCCCCGGGACTAGCGGGAGCACCCCGGGAACTTGCAATGAGCAGTTCTTC. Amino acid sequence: CTSSPGTSGSTPGTCNEQFF.

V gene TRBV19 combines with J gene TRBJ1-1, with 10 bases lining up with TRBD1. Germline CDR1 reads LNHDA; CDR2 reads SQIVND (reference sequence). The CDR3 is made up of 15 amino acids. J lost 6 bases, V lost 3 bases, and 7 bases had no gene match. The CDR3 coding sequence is TGTGCCAGTAGTATCCCGACAGGGGGCGAGCCTGAAGCTTTCTTT. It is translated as CASSIPTGGEPEAFF.

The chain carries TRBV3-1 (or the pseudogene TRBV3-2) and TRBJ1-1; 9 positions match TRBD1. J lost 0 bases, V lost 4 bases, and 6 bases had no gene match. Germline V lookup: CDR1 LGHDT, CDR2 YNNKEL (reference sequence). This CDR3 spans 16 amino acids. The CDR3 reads CASSPGTGRVNTEAFF. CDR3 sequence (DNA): TGTGCCAGCAGCCCCGGGACAGGGCGAGTGAACACTGAAGCTTTCTTT.

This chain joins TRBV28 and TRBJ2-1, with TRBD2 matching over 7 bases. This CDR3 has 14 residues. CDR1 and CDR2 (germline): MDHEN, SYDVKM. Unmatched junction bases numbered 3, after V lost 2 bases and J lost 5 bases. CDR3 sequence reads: CASSLGRAHNEQFF. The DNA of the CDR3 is TGTGCCAGCAGTTTAGGGAGGGCCCACAATGAGCAGTTCTTC.

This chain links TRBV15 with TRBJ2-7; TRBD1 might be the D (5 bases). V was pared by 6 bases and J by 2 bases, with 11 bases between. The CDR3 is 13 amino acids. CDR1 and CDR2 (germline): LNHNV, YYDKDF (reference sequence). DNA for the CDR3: TGTGCCACCAGGGCCCAAGGGGCCTACGAGCAGTACTTC. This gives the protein CATRAQGAYEQYF.

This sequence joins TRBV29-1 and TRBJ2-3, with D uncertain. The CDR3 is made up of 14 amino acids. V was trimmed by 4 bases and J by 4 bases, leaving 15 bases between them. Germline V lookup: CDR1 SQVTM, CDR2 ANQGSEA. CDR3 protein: CSVAVSEAADTQYF. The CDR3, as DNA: TGCAGCGTTGCGGTCAGCGAGGCGGCAGATACGCAGTATTTT.

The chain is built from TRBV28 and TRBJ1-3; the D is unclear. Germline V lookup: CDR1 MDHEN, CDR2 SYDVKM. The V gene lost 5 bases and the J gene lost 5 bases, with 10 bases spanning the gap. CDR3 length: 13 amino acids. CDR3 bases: TGTGCCAGCAGTCCCCCCCCCAGAAACACCATATATTTT. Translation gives CASSPPPRNTIYF.

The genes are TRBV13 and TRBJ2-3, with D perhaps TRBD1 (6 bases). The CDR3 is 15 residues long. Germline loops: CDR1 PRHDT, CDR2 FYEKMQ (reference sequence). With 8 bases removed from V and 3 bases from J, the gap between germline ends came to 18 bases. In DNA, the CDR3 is TGTGCCAGCCTCAGAAGGGGAAGGGGGACAGATACGCAGTATTTT. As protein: CASLRRGRGTDTQYF.

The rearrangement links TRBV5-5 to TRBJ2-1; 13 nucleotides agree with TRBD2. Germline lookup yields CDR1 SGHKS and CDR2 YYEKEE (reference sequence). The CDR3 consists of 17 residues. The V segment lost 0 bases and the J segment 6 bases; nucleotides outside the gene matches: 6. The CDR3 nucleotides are TGTGCCAGCAGCTTGGCACCGGGACTAGCGGGAACCAATGAGCAGTTCTTC. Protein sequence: CASSLAPGLAGTNEQFF.

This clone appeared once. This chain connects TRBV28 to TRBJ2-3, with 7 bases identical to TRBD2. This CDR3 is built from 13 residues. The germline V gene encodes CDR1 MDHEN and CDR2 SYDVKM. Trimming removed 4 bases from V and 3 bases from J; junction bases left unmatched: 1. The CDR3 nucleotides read TGTGCCAGCAGTTGGCGGGAGACAGATACGCAGTATTTT. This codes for CASSWRETDTQYF.